This T cell receptor beta chain stems from a study of shared clonotypes between healthy human individuals. Note on this clone: The antigen is undetermined.

Study results and caveats: Naive CD4 clonotypes were shared across a handful of donors at around 5.4%.

After removal of 6 bases from V and 7 bases from J, the junction contained 9 bases not matched to a gene. CDR3 length: 14 amino acids. Per germline, CDR1 WNHNN and CDR2 SYGVQD (reference sequence). At deep level, the assay was performed. Sorted-subset replicate PCRs used 150 to 250 ng of genomic DNA. This amount corresponded to about 29,000 T cell genomes. Measured with immunoSEQ multiplex PCR; TCRdb has only the in-frame clones, and not every one. Among about 2 million clones listed, about 95% were seen once. CD8 cells classed as naive were CD45RO-negative and positively selected for CCR7, excluding terminally differentiated effector memory CD45RA+ cells.

This chain joins TRBV10-1 and TRBJ1-3; 7 bases are a match to TRBD1. The TCR originated in a man aged 18 to 35 in good health. The sequencing sample was made of naive CD8+ T cells sorted from blood. CDR3 loop: CASRGPTGRNTIYF. CDR3 DNA: TGCGCCAGCAGGGGTCCGACAGGGAGGAACACCATATATTTT.